The 32 T cell receptor beta chains below come from one sample, sequenced in a study of T-cell reconstitution after alpha-beta-depleted transplantation in children. Preparation of the TCRbeta library used unique molecular identifiers. From the PCR reads, TCRdb called clonotypes with MiXCR, one entry per CDR3 protein. Altogether some 200,000 distinct CDR3 sequences are present, roughly 9.1% being singletons, with the ten largest covering 35%. The sample consisted of PBMCs, mostly from graft donor cells, taken 360 days after TCRalphabeta/CD19-depleted stem cell transplant. The origin of the receptors is a male patient aged 2 to 9 who had a stem cell transplant for acute myeloid leukemia, so the T cells may come from the graft donor.

V and J are TRBV6-2 or TRBV6-3 and TRBJ2-5; tentative D call: TRBD1 (7 bases). The ends were cut back, 7 bases at V and 7 bases at J, with 19 bases in the middle. Germline lookup yields CDR1 MNHEY and CDR2 SVGEGT. CDR3 length: 14 residues. CDR3 coding DNA: TGTGCCAGCAATGAACAGGGGAGGTACGGGACCCAGTACTTC. It yields the protein CASNEQGRYGTQYF.

This clonotype was detected many times. The J gene is TRBJ1-2, the V gene TRBV6-2 or TRBV6-3; 9 nucleotides align to TRBD1. Germline lookup yields CDR1 MNHEY and CDR2 SVGEGT. The V and J ends lost 6 bases and 4 bases, in that order; junction bases with no gene match: 6. This CDR3 has 14 residues. DNA for the CDR3: TGTGCCAGCAGGGGACAGGGAAAAGGCTATGGCTACACCTTC. Translated: CASRGQGKGYGYTF.

The chain links TRBV5-5 to TRBJ2-3; D possibly corresponds to TRBD2 (5 bases). Trimming left V 4 bases short and J 6 bases short, with 12 bases between. The V gene's germline CDR1 is SGHKS and CDR2 YYEKEE (reference sequence). This CDR3 has 13 residues. The CDR3 is CASSLPGGDTQYF. The CDR3 nucleotides read TGTGCCAGCAGCCTGCCAGGCGGGGATACGCAGTATTTT.

The genes are TRBV9 and TRBJ1-3; 7 positions agree with TRBD1. V shed 0 bases and J 0 bases; nucleotides not matched to a gene: 9. Germline lookup yields CDR1 SGDLS and CDR2 YYNGEE. The CDR3 runs to 18 residues. CDR3 nucleotide sequence: TGTGCCAGCAGCGTAGGACTACGACAGGGAGGCTCTGGAAACACCATATATTTT. Translating gives CASSVGLRQGGSGNTIYF.

The gene calls are TRBV11-2 and TRBJ2-3, with 14 bases that match TRBD2. Looked up from germline, CDR1 is SGHAT and CDR2 is FQNNGV. CDR3 length: 19 residues. Trimming cost V 5 bases and J 0 bases; bases outside gene matches: 10. DNA for the CDR3: TGTGCCAGCAGCCCTCGTCCGGGACTAGCGGGAGAAAGCACAGATACGCAGTATTTT. Translating gives CASSPRPGLAGESTDTQYF.

This clonotype was picked up a small number of times. The chain uses TRBV4-3 and TRBJ2-1, with D maybe TRBD1 (5 bases). The germline CDR1 and CDR2 sequences are LGHNA and YSLEER. This CDR3 spans 15 amino acids. The V gene lost 4 bases and the J gene lost 1 base, with 11 bases spanning the gap. The CDR3 spells CASSPQVQSYNEQFF. CDR3 DNA: TGCGCCAGCAGCCCACAGGTACAGTCCTACAATGAGCAGTTCTTC.

Only a few counts were recorded for this clonotype. The CDR3 protein is CASSFGTHLQETQYF. CDR3 DNA: TGCGCCAGCAGCTTTGGGACTCATCTCCAAGAGACCCAGTACTTC. This chain uses TRBV5-1 with TRBJ2-5; tentatively, D is TRBD2 (6 bases). The ends were cut back, 2 bases at V and 1 base at J, with 12 bases in the middle. Germline CDR1 SGHRS, CDR2 YFSETQ. The CDR3 runs 15 residues.

This clonotype was detected ten times or more. The chain combines TRBV2 with TRBJ2-1; D unresolved. The germline V and J ends were trimmed by 3 bases and 3 bases, with 15 bases remaining between them. Germline CDR1 SNHLY, CDR2 FYNNEI. The CDR3 has 16 residues. The CDR3 reads CASSDPRTPFYNEQFF. DNA for the CDR3: TGTGCCAGCAGTGATCCAAGGACCCCTTTCTACAATGAGCAGTTCTTC. The full variable domain, with the rest looked up from reference TRBV2 and TRBJ2-1, is EPEVTQTPSHQVTQMGQEVILRCVPISNHLYFYWYRQILGQKVEFLVSFYNNEISEKSEIFDDQFSVERPDGSNFTLKIRSTKLEDSAMYFCASSDPRTPFYNEQFFGPGTRLTVL.

This clonotype was observed at least ten times. The V and J genes are TRBV7-2 and TRBJ2-7; D is perhaps TRBD2 (5 bases). There are 13 residues in the CDR3. Germline CDR1 is SGHTA and CDR2 is FQGNSA. V shed 2 bases and J shed 5 bases, with 10 bases lying between them. This chain's CDR3 is CASSLPGFHEQYF. The DNA of the CDR3 is TGTGCCAGCAGCTTACCGGGGTTCCACGAGCAGTACTTC.

This clonotype has more than one count but fewer than ten. The chain's CDR3 is CSARDLESSSYNEQFF. CDR3 nucleotide sequence: TGCAGTGCTAGAGATTTAGAGAGCAGCTCCTACAATGAGCAGTTCTTC. The rearrangement links TRBV20-1 to TRBJ2-1; D remains unclear. Germline V gives CDR1 DFQATT, CDR2 SNEGSKA (reference sequence). The length of the CDR3 is 16 residues. V lost 0 bases and J lost 0, with 12 bases in between.

The genes are TRBV20-1 and TRBJ2-1, with 9 nucleotides matching TRBD1. With V trimmed by 2 bases and J by 3 bases, 5 bases remained unmatched. The CDR3 spans 15 residues. CDR1 and CDR2 from the germline V gene are DFQATT and SNEGSKA (reference sequence). CDR3: CSARRDRVYYNEQFF. The CDR3 DNA is TGCAGTGCTAGAAGGGACAGGGTATACTACAATGAGCAGTTCTTC.

The CDR3 region has the DNA TGTGCCAGCAGCTTAGGAGTGTTATTAGCCGACGGCACAGATACGCAGTATTTT. It yields the protein CASSLGVLLADGTDTQYF. V usage is TRBV7-8 and J usage is TRBJ2-3; D ambiguous. The CDR3 length is 18 residues. V gave up 1 base and J gave up 1 base, with 18 bases separating them. Germline CDR1 reads SGHVS; CDR2 reads FQNEAQ.

The table lists this clonotype with many counts. V and J are TRBV7-9 and TRBJ1-1, with D unresolved. The CDR3 length is 14 residues. The V end was cut by 1 base, the J end by 0 bases, with 6 bases between. From germline, CDR1 is SEHNR and CDR2 FQNEAQ (reference sequence). As DNA, the CDR3 is TGTGCCAGCAGCTTAGTCGCGCTGAACACTGAAGCTTTCTTT. Amino acid sequence: CASSLVALNTEAFF.

The genes are TRBV15 and TRBJ1-6; the match to TRBD1 covers 7 bases. Germline CDR1 and CDR2: LNHNV and YYDKDF (reference sequence). The CDR3 contains 14 residues. Trimming cost V 5 bases and J 6 bases; bases outside gene matches: 4. The DNA of the CDR3 is TGTGCCACCAGCCCGGGACAGAGTAATTCACCCCTCCACTTT. Translated: CATSPGQSNSPLHF.

In its sample, this clonotype was seen many times. The chain recombines TRBV2 with TRBJ2-2; D is ambiguous. This CDR3 has 12 residues. From germline, CDR1 is SNHLY and CDR2 FYNNEI. Trimming shortened V by 4 bases and J by 5 bases, and 5 bases separated the two germline ends. As DNA, the CDR3 is TGTGCCAGCAGTGTTTGGACCGGGGAGCTGTTTTTT. Translated, it gives CASSVWTGELFF.

Ten or more counts support this clonotype. The J gene is TRBJ2-7, the V gene TRBV5-1; D gene uncertain. The CDR3 contains 14 residues. In germline, CDR1 is SGHRS, CDR2 YFSETQ. Trimming removed 1 base at V and 2 bases at J, with 10 bases between. CDR3 bases: TGCGCCAGCAGCTTGCCTGACGGAACCTACGAGCAGTACTTC. Translated, it gives CASSLPDGTYEQYF.

In its sample, this clonotype was seen many times. The chain joins TRBV20-1 to TRBJ2-3, with 8 bases aligning to TRBD2. CDR1 and CDR2 (germline): DFQATT, SNEGSKA (reference sequence). This CDR3 spans 12 amino acids. V was pared by 8 bases and J by 5 bases, with 6 bases of the junction left unmatched. CDR3: CSQTSARDTQYF. The CDR3 nucleotides read TGCAGTCAGACTAGCGCCCGAGATACGCAGTATTTT.

V usage is TRBV5-1 and J usage is TRBJ1-1; no firm D call. Trimming removed 3 bases from V and 7 bases from J, with 10 bases in between. The length of the CDR3 is 12 residues. Germline-derived CDR1 and CDR2 are SGHRS and YFSETQ. The CDR3 protein is CASSSDTFEAFF. CDR3 DNA sequence: TGCGCCAGCAGCTCAGACACGTTTGAAGCTTTCTTT.

This clonotype was picked up many times. This rearrangement joins TRBV5-1 to TRBJ2-5; 7 bases map to TRBD2. The ends lost 5 bases at V and 2 bases at J; junction bases unmatched: 9. Germline CDR1 SGHRS, CDR2 YFSETQ. The CDR3 length is 15 residues. The CDR3 loop is CASRPAGPSQETQYF. The CDR3, as DNA: TGCGCCAGCAGACCAGCGGGACCGTCTCAAGAGACCCAGTACTTC.

In this sample, this clonotype turned up a few times. The chain has TRBV10-3 and TRBJ2-5; 8 nucleotides agree with TRBD1. CDR3 length: 17 amino acids. The germline gives CDR1 ENHRY, CDR2 SYGVKD. Trimming cost V 3 bases and J 5 bases; bases outside gene matches: 14. Here the CDR3 reads CAISDTTGARPRETQYF. The CDR3 DNA follows: TGTGCCATCAGTGACACGACAGGGGCCCGCCCAAGGGAGACCCAGTACTTC.

The table lists this clonotype with many counts. The chain is built from TRBV7-9 and TRBJ2-7; D gene uncertain. The length of the CDR3 is 12 residues. CDR1 SEHNR and CDR2 FQNEAQ come from the germline V gene (reference sequence). V lost 6 bases, J lost 4 bases, and 10 bases lay in between. The CDR3 sequence: CASSPAPYEQYF. The CDR3 nucleotides read TGTGCCAGCAGTCCAGCCCCATACGAGCAGTACTTC. Filled out from reference TRBV7-9 and TRBJ2-7, the complete variable domain reads DTGVSQNPRHKITKRGQNVTFRCDPISEHNRLYWYRQTLGQGPEFLTYFQNEAQLEKSRLLSDRFSAERPKGSFSTLEIQRTEQGDSAMYLCASSPAPYEQYFGPGTRLTVT.

The CDR3 protein is CASSLVDLEPQHF. The CDR3 region has the DNA TGTGCCAGCAGCTTAGTCGATTTGGAGCCCCAGCATTTT. The chain combines TRBV7-2 with TRBJ1-5; no clear D. Between the trimmed V and J ends, which lost 1 base and 8 bases, there was a span of 9 bases. Germline V gene sequence: CDR1 SGHTA, CDR2 FQGNSA. The CDR3 consists of 13 residues.

This clonotype was seen a few times. The chain uses TRBV5-1 and TRBJ2-2; no clear D. The V gene lost 0 bases and the J gene lost 0 bases, with 12 bases spanning the gap. Germline CDR1 reads SGHRS; CDR2 reads YFSETQ. CDR3 length: 17 amino acids. CDR3 coding DNA: TGCGCCAGCAGCTTGGCCGATCAGTTCCCGAACACCGGGGAGCTGTTTTTT. The encoded protein is CASSLADQFPNTGELFF.

This clonotype was picked up many times. The CDR3 DNA reads as TGTGCCAGCAAAACTGACGGGGCTCAAGGGGGCTACACCTTC. Protein product: CASKTDGAQGGYTF. This chain joins TRBV18 and TRBJ1-2; a possible D gene is TRBD1 (5 bases). Germline V gene data show CDR1 as KGHSH and CDR2 as LQKENI. This CDR3 is 14 amino acids long. The ends were cut back, 8 bases at V and 8 bases at J, with 21 bases in the middle.

This clonotype was counted between two and nine times. J is TRBJ2-7 and V is TRBV7-8; TRBD1 matches at 9 bases. V was clipped by 5 bases and J by 4 bases; unmatched bases: 3. CDR3 length equals 13 residues. From germline, CDR1 is SGHVS and CDR2 FQNEAQ. The CDR3 loop reads CASSRDREYEQYF. The CDR3 DNA reads TGTGCCAGCAGCAGGGACAGGGAGTACGAGCAGTACTTC.

V usage is TRBV19 and J usage is TRBJ2-7; weak D call: TRBD2 (6 bases). V shed 5 bases and J shed 5 bases, with 13 bases lying between them. The CDR3 runs to 13 residues. Germline loops: CDR1 LNHDA, CDR2 SQIVND (reference sequence). The CDR3 sequence is CASSALGGHEQYF. CDR3 in DNA: TGTGCCAGTAGTGCCCTGGGGGGACACGAGCAGTACTTC.

This clonotype came up a few times. The rearrangement links TRBV5-1 to TRBJ2-2; possible D gene TRBD2, 5 bases. V lost 0 bases to trimming and J lost 7 bases, with 13 bases between them. Germline-derived CDR1 and CDR2 are SGHRS and YFSETQ. This CDR3 contains 15 residues. The CDR3 DNA reads TGCGCCAGCAGCTTGGTAGGACTCCCGAACGGGGAGCTGTTTTTT. Protein sequence: CASSLVGLPNGELFF.

This chain joins TRBV6-5 and TRBJ2-5, with 7 positions matching TRBD1. V shed 1 base, J shed 1 base, and the junction held 3 bases outside the gene matches. Germline CDR1 MNHEY, CDR2 SVGAGI. The CDR3 has 15 residues. The CDR3 region is CASSYYRDSQETQYF. The CDR3 DNA reads as TGTGCCAGCAGTTACTACCGGGACAGCCAAGAGACCCAGTACTTC.

This clonotype was picked up a small number of times. V and J are TRBV12-3 or TRBV12-4 and TRBJ1-5; a weak D match, TRBD1 (6 bases). CDR3 length equals 16 residues. Trimming shortened V by 5 bases and J by 3 bases, and 17 bases separated the two germline ends. The CDR3 loop reads CASSASWGAPNQPQHF. In DNA, the CDR3 is TGTGCCAGCAGTGCCTCATGGGGGGCTCCCAATCAGCCCCAGCATTTT.

This clonotype occurred a few times. V usage is TRBV5-1 and J usage is TRBJ2-3; 12 nucleotides line up with TRBD2. Trimming at V came to 0 bases and at J to 5 bases, leaving 7 bases not matched to a gene. This CDR3 spans 17 amino acids. The germline V gene has CDR1 SGHRS and CDR2 YFSETQ. CDR3 DNA: TGCGCCAGCAGCTTGGAAGTCCTAGCGGGGGGGCGAGATACGCAGTATTTT. Residues: CASSLEVLAGGRDTQYF.

In its sample, this clonotype was seen many times. The chain employs TRBV6-6 and TRBJ2-1; 10 nucleotides agree with TRBD1. CDR1 is MNHNY, CDR2 SVGAGI, per germline (reference sequence). The CDR3 loop spans 13 amino acids. With 8 bases clipped from V and 5 bases from J, the junction kept 3 bases outside the gene matches. CDR3 loop: CASWDRGDNEQFF. In DNA, the CDR3 is TGTGCCAGCTGGGACAGGGGTGACAATGAGCAGTTCTTC.

The V call is TRBV7-8, the J call TRBJ2-5; D is perhaps TRBD1 (6 bases). V shed 2 bases and J shed 2 bases, with 15 bases lying between them. Germline-derived CDR1 and CDR2 are SGHVS and FQNEAQ. The CDR3 consists of 16 residues. CDR3 sequence reads: CASSLNRVPYQETQYF. The CDR3 region has the DNA TGTGCCAGCAGCTTAAACAGGGTTCCCTATCAAGAGACCCAGTACTTC.